This entry concerns a single T cell receptor (beta chain). The data are from a study of cytomegalovirus exposure and HLA in healthy donors. Turning to the study itself: As an earlier analysis found, 150 million to 200 million T cells yielded 95 million to 130 million unique TCR beta sequences.

Amplification used 60 Vbeta primers and 13 Jbeta primers. Clones were read by immunoSEQ multiplex PCR, and TCRdb kept only the in-frame ones, dropping some. This table has about 83,000 clones, 80% to 90% appearing once. CDR1 SGHTA and CDR2 FQGNSA come from the germline V gene. With 4 bases clipped from V and 5 bases from J, the junction kept 12 bases outside the gene matches. This CDR3 region has 16 residues. The chain recombines TRBV7-2 with TRBJ2-5; TRBD2 agrees at 8 bases. The sequenced material came from PBMCs. This TCR was recovered from a woman aged 25 to 39 in good health and CMV-seronegative. The CDR3 DNA reads TGTGCCAGCAGCTCCTCAGGGGCGGGAGGTCTGGAGACCCAGTACTTC. Its translation is CASSSSGAGGLETQYF.